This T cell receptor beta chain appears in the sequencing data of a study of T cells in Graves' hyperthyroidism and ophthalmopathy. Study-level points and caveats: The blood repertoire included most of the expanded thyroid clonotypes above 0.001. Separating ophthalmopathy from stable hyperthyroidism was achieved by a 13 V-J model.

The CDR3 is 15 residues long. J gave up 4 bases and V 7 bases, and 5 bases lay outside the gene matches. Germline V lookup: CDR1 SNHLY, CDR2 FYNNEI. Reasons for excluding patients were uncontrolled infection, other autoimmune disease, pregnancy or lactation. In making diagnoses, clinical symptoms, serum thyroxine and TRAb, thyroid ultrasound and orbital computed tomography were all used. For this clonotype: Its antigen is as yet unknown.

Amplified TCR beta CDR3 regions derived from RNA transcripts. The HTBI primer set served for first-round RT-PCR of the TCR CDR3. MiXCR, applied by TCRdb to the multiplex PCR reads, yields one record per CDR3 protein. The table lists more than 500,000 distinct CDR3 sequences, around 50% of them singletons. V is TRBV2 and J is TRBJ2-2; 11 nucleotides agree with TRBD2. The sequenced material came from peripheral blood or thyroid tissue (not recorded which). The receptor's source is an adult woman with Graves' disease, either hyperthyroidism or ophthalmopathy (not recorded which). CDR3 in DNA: TGTGCCAGCATTCGTACTAGCGGGAGCACCGGGGAGCTGTTTTTT. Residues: CASIRTSGSTGELFF.